This is a list of T cell receptor beta chains from one sample in a study of cytomegalovirus exposure and HLA in healthy donors. Here immunoSEQ multiplex PCR was the method, and the copy in TCRdb shows in-frame clones only, minus some. The sample shows approximately 190,000 clones, approximately 80% of them seen only once. What was sequenced was PBMCs. The receptors come from a woman aged 45 to 65 in good health and CMV-seropositive. Both conserved end residues are part of each CDR3. Fields, in order: clone size, D gene, V gene, J gene, CDR3 protein, CDR3 DNA. D genes are given only for firm matches. The size field is filled for only some rows; it gives once, few, many or a size class.

clone size: .; D gene: TRBD2; V gene: TRBV5-1; J gene: TRBJ2-2; CDR3 protein: CASSSTSGGSGELFF; CDR3 DNA: TGCGCCAGCAGCTCGACTAGCGGGGGGAGCGGGGAGCTGTTTTTT
clone size: .; D gene: .; V gene: TRBV7-9; J gene: TRBJ2-2; CDR3 protein: CASNDRGLNTGELFF; CDR3 DNA: TGTGCCAGCAACGACAGAGGCTTGAACACCGGGGAGCTGTTTTTT
clone size: .; D gene: .; V gene: TRBV6-6; J gene: TRBJ1-1; CDR3 protein: CASSYRNTEAFF; CDR3 DNA: TGTGCCAGCAGTTATCGGAACACTGAAGCTTTCTTT
clone size: .; D gene: .; V gene: TRBV5-6; J gene: TRBJ1-1; CDR3 protein: CASSNSRGDRGEAFF; CDR3 DNA: TGTGCCAGCAGCAACTCCCGGGGGGATCGCGGTGAAGCTTTCTTT
clone size: once; D gene: .; V gene: TRBV11-3; J gene: TRBJ2-5; CDR3 protein: CASSLGAQKTQYF; CDR3 DNA: TGTGCCAGCAGCTTGGGGGCTCAGAAGACCCAGTACTTC
clone size: .; D gene: TRBD1; V gene: TRBV5-4; J gene: TRBJ2-1; CDR3 protein: CASSFAGGGEQFF; CDR3 DNA: TGTGCCAGCAGCTTTGCAGGGGGCGGTGAGCAGTTCTTC
clone size: .; D gene: TRBD2; V gene: TRBV28; J gene: TRBJ2-2; CDR3 protein: CASQVGGGTGELFF; CDR3 DNA: TGTGCCAGCCAGGTGGGGGGGGGCACCGGGGAGCTGTTTTTT
clone size: .; D gene: TRBD1; V gene: TRBV7-9; J gene: TRBJ2-7; CDR3 protein: CASSLYTGGPYEQYF; CDR3 DNA: TGTGCCAGCAGCTTATACACAGGGGGGCCCTACGAGCAGTACTTC
clone size: once; D gene: .; V gene: TRBV10-3; J gene: TRBJ2-1; CDR3 protein: CAISEMSSEQFF; CDR3 DNA: TGTGCCATCAGTGAAATGTCTTCTGAGCAGTTCTTC
clone size: few; D gene: .; V gene: TRBV6-1; J gene: TRBJ2-6; CDR3 protein: CASSETFGANVLTF; CDR3 DNA: TGTGCCAGCAGTGAGACTTTTGGGGCCAACGTCCTGACTTTC
clone size: .; D gene: TRBD1; V gene: TRBV29-1; J gene: TRBJ1-1; CDR3 protein: CSVDTLWDRVWPTEAFF; CDR3 DNA: TGCAGCGTTGATACTCTGTGGGACAGGGTTTGGCCCACTGAAGCTTTCTTT